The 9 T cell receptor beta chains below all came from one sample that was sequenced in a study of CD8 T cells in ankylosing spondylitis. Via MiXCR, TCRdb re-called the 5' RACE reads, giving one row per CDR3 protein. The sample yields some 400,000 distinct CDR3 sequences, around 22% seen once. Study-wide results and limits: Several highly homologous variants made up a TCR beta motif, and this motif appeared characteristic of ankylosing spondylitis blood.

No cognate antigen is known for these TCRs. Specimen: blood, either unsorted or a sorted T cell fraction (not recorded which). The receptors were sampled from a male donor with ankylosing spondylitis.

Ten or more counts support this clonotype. The DNA of the CDR3 is TGCAGCGTTAGGACTAGCGGAGCGAACACCGGGGAGCTGTTTTTT. It codes for CSVRTSGANTGELFF. The chain joins TRBV29-1 to TRBJ2-2, with 10 bases fitting TRBD2. V lost 5 bases to trimming and J lost 0 bases; unmatched junction nucleotides: 3. The CDR3 contains 15 residues. CDR1 is SQVTM, CDR2 ANQGSEA, per germline.

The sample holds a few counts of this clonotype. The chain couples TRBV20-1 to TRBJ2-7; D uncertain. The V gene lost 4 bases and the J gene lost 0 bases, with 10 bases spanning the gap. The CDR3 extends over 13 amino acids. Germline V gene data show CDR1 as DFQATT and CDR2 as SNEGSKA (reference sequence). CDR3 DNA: TGCAGTGCTAATAGCAGGAGCTCCTACGAGCAGTACTTC. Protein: CSANSRSSYEQYF.

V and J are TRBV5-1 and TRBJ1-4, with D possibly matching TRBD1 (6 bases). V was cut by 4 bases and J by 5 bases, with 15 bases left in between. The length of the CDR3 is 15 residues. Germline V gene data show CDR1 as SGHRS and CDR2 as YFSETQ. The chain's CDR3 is CASSTRTAGNEKLFF. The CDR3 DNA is TGCGCCAGCAGCACAAGGACAGCCGGGAATGAAAAACTGTTTTTT.

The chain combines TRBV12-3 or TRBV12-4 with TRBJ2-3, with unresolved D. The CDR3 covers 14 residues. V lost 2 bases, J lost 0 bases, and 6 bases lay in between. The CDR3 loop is CASSLSPSTDTQYF. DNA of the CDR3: TGTGCCAGCAGTTTATCGCCGAGCACAGATACGCAGTATTTT.

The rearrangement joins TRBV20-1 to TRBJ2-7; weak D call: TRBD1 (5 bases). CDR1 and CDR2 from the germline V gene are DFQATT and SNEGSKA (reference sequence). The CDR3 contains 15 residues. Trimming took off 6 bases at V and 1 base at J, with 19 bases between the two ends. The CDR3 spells CSALDTQQGSYEQYF. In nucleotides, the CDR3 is TGCAGTGCCCTGGACACCCAGCAGGGATCCTACGAGCAGTACTTC.

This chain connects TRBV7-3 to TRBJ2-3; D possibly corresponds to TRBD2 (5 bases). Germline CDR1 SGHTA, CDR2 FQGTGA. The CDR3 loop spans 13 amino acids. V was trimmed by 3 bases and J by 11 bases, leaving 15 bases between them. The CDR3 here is CASSFGVWTEQYF. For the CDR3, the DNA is TGTGCCAGCAGCTTCGGTGTCTGGACTGAGCAGTATTTT.

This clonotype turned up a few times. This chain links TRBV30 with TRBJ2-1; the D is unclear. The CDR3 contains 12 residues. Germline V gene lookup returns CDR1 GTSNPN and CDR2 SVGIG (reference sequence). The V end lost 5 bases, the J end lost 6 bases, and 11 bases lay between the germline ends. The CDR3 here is CAWGRSSNEQFF. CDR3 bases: TGTGCCTGGGGGCGATCTTCCAATGAGCAGTTCTTC.

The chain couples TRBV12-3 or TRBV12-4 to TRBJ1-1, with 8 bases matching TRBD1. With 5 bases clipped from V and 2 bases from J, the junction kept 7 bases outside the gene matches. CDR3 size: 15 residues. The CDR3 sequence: CASSHRQGSNTEAFF. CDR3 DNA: TGTGCCAGCAGTCACCGACAGGGGAGCAACACTGAAGCTTTCTTT.

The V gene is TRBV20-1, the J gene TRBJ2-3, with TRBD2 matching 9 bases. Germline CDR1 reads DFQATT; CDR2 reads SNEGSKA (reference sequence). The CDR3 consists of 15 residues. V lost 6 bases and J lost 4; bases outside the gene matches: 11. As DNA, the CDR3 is TGCAGTGCCCCTCTTAGCGGGAGAAGGGCAGATACGCAGTATTTT. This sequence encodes CSAPLSGRRADTQYF.